This is a list of T cell receptor beta chains from one sample in a study of blood T cells in healthy people across ages. TCRdb independently ran MiXCR on the 5' RACE reads; one entry per CDR3 protein. The table records approximately 800,000 distinct CDR3 sequences, 20% to 30% of them present only once. This same sample was also part of a study on T cells of mothers and their children.

Sequencing used blood. The receptors were sampled from a boy aged 5-17 years in good health. The CDR3 runs from the conserved cysteine through the conserved F or W. A D gene is named only where the DNA matches it firmly. Size values are once, few and many counts, or a class for expanded clones, and some rows have none.

size: .; J: TRBJ2-5; V: TRBV2; D: .; CDR3: CASSEGGPTQETQYF; DNA: TGTGCCAGCAGTGAGGGGGGACCGACCCAAGAGACCCAGTACTTC
size: few; J: TRBJ1-3; V: TRBV5-1; D: .; CDR3: CASSEDTSGNTIYF; DNA: TGCGCCAGCAGCGAGGACACCTCTGGAAACACCATATATTTT
size: few; J: TRBJ2-1; V: TRBV29-1; D: TRBD2; CDR3: CSIAPGGRNEQFF; DNA: TGCAGCATCGCCCCGGGGGGGCGCAATGAGCAGTTCTTC
size: .; J: TRBJ1-1; V: TRBV12-3/TRBV12-4; D: .; CDR3: CASGVSGTEAFF; DNA: TGTGCCAGCGGGGTGAGTGGCACTGAAGCTTTCTTT
size: few; J: TRBJ2-3; V: TRBV12-3/TRBV12-4; D: .; CDR3: CASSTGTGTDTQYF; DNA: TGTGCCAGCAGCACCGGGACTGGCACAGATACGCAGTATTTT
size: .; J: TRBJ2-7; V: TRBV7-3; D: TRBD2; CDR3: CASSPNGGVDEQYF; DNA: TGTGCCAGCAGCCCCAACGGGGGGGTCGACGAGCAGTACTTC
size: .; J: TRBJ2-4; V: TRBV12-3/TRBV12-4; D: .; CDR3: CASSLSGENIQYF; DNA: TGTGCCAGCAGTTTGAGTGGGGAAAACATTCAGTACTTC
size: .; J: TRBJ2-7; V: TRBV28; D: TRBD1; CDR3: CASTRQGATKEQYF; DNA: TGTGCCAGCACAAGACAGGGGGCAACGAAGGAGCAGTACTTC
size: .; J: TRBJ2-1; V: TRBV5-6; D: .; CDR3: CASMSGSPYNEQFF; DNA: TGTGCCAGCATGTCGGGTTCACCCTACAATGAGCAGTTCTTC
size: .; J: TRBJ2-1; V: TRBV5-1; D: .; CDR3: CASSTPGTGYNEQFF; DNA: TGCGCCAGCAGCACCCCCGGGACTGGATACAATGAGCAGTTCTTC
size: few; J: TRBJ2-7; V: TRBV9; D: .; CDR3: CASSAGTTGEQYF; DNA: TGTGCCAGCAGTGCCGGGACCACGGGGGAGCAGTACTTC
size: .; J: TRBJ1-2; V: TRBV20-1; D: .; CDR3: CSARDPGRQGRGLGYGYTF; DNA: TGCAGTGCTAGAGATCCGGGTCGGCAGGGTCGAGGTTTAGGCTATGGCTACACCTTC
size: once; J: TRBJ2-6; V: TRBV29-1; D: TRBD2; CDR3: CSAKTSGGRGANVLTF; DNA: TGCAGCGCCAAGACTAGCGGGGGGAGAGGGGCCAACGTCCTGACTTTC
size: .; J: TRBJ2-5; V: TRBV4-1; D: TRBD2; CDR3: CASSRQGLAGFGETQYF; DNA: TGCGCCAGCAGCCGTCAGGGACTAGCGGGGTTTGGAGAGACCCAGTACTTC
size: .; J: TRBJ1-2; V: TRBV6-5; D: .; CDR3: CASKLRLESGGYTF; DNA: TGTGCCAGCAAGTTACGATTGGAGTCAGGTGGCTACACCTTC
size: few; J: TRBJ2-7; V: TRBV6-1; D: TRBD2; CDR3: CASSPGTSRFSYEQYF; DNA: TGTGCCAGCAGCCCCGGGACTAGCAGATTCTCCTACGAGCAGTACTTC
size: few; J: TRBJ2-7; V: TRBV12-3/TRBV12-4; D: .; CDR3: CASSFYDEQYF; DNA: TGTGCCAGCAGTTTTTACGACGAGCAGTACTTC
size: few; J: TRBJ2-3; V: TRBV29-1; D: .; CDR3: CSVDQTDTQYF; DNA: TGCAGCGTTGATCAGACAGATACGCAGTATTTT
size: .; J: TRBJ2-7; V: TRBV20-1; D: TRBD1; CDR3: CSARDWGQFHYEQYF; DNA: TGCAGTGCTAGAGATTGGGGACAGTTCCACTACGAGCAGTACTTC
size: many; J: TRBJ2-5; V: TRBV18; D: .; CDR3: CASSPPGLETQYF; DNA: TGTGCCAGCTCACCACCGGGCCTGGAGACCCAGTACTTC
size: .; J: TRBJ2-1; V: TRBV21-1; D: .; CDR3: CASSKGRLAGGLYNEQFF; DNA: TGTGCCAGCAGCAAAGGGAGGCTAGCGGGGGGCCTCTACAATGAGCAGTTCTTC
size: few; J: TRBJ2-5; V: TRBV10-3; D: .; CDR3: CAIKGAVQETQYF; DNA: TGTGCCATCAAGGGAGCGGTCCAAGAGACCCAGTACTTC
size: .; J: TRBJ1-1; V: TRBV13; D: .; CDR3: CASSGGGGTEAFF; DNA: TGTGCCAGCAGCGGTGGGGGAGGCACTGAAGCTTTCTTT
size: .; J: TRBJ1-4; V: TRBV9; D: .; CDR3: CASSVSAGTTNEKLFF; DNA: TGTGCCAGCAGCGTAAGTGCCGGGACAACAAATGAAAAACTGTTTTTT
size: few; J: TRBJ2-5; V: TRBV12-3/TRBV12-4; D: TRBD2; CDR3: CASSTPGTTQETQYF; DNA: TGTGCCAGCAGTACTCCCGGGACTACACAAGAGACCCAGTACTTC
size: few; J: TRBJ2-1; V: TRBV29-1; D: .; CDR3: CSEAGGSSYNEQFF; DNA: TGCAGCGAAGCCGGGGGTTCCTCCTACAATGAGCAGTTCTTC
size: .; J: TRBJ2-5; V: TRBV15; D: .; CDR3: CATELSDCGTESWETQYF; DNA: TGTGCCACCGAACTCTCGGATTGCGGGACAGAGAGTTGGGAGACCCAGTACTTC
size: .; J: TRBJ2-1; V: TRBV29-1; D: .; CDR3: CSVGKTPYNEQFF; DNA: TGCAGCGTTGGGAAGACCCCTTACAATGAGCAGTTCTTC
size: many; J: TRBJ2-5; V: TRBV30; D: TRBD2; CDR3: CAWTPGLAGGRETQYF; DNA: TGTGCCTGGACCCCCGGACTAGCGGGGGGCAGGGAGACCCAGTACTTC
size: .; J: TRBJ2-5; V: TRBV6-5; D: .; CDR3: CTSKRTTIQETQYF; DNA: TGTACCAGCAAGAGGACCACCATTCAAGAGACCCAGTACTTC
size: few; J: TRBJ2-5; V: TRBV10-1; D: .; CDR3: CASRGLRAVVETQYF; DNA: TGCGCCAGCAGGGGACTTCGAGCGGTAGTGGAGACCCAGTACTTC
size: once; J: TRBJ1-5; V: TRBV10-2; D: .; CDR3: CASSDALSNQPQHF; DNA: TGCGCCAGCAGTGACGCCTTAAGCAATCAGCCCCAGCATTTT
size: .; J: TRBJ2-5; V: TRBV5-1; D: .; CDR3: CASSLGQGGNVGETQYF; DNA: TGCGCCAGCAGCTTGGGCCAGGGAGGCAATGTGGGAGAGACCCAGTACTTC
size: .; J: TRBJ1-2; V: TRBV7-2; D: .; CDR3: CASSLKTGSNYGYTF; DNA: TGTGCCAGCAGCTTAAAAACAGGCAGTAACTATGGCTACACCTTC
size: .; J: TRBJ2-1; V: TRBV6-5; D: .; CDR3: CASSYSSRPTYNEQFF; DNA: TGTGCCAGCAGTTACTCGAGTCGACCGACCTACAATGAGCAGTTCTTC
size: few; J: TRBJ2-7; V: TRBV6-1; D: .; CDR3: CASGFRGPNEQYF; DNA: TGTGCCAGCGGGTTTCGGGGGCCCAACGAGCAGTACTTC
size: .; J: TRBJ2-7; V: TRBV6-5; D: .; CDR3: CASSKGVSYEQYF; DNA: TGTGCCAGCAGTAAAGGGGTCAGCTACGAGCAGTACTTC